This T cell receptor (beta chain) was captured by sequencing in a study of T cells in lung cancer brain metastases. Overall study results and limits: Most clones were lesion-specific, with limited overlap between paired lesions (mean Morisita index approximately 0.2). Unique productive clones were significantly fewer in brain metastases: median about 1,500 versus 4,500.

Per the germline V gene, CDR1 is MNHEY and CDR2 is SVGAGI. This CDR3 has 13 amino acids. The ends were cut back, 6 bases at V and 2 bases at J, with 8 bases in the middle. With respect to this clone: Its specificity is unknown.

Data came from immunoSEQ multiplex PCR; TCRdb stores just in-frame clones and leaves some out. The data show more than 4,500 clones, approximately 85% seen once. Several deparaffinized, unstained 9 to 10 um sections supplied tumor areas macrodissected using marked H&E slides as a guide. Sequencing used tumor tissue from the primary lung tumor. The sequence was collected from a middle-aged man with non-small cell lung cancer. The rearrangement uses TRBV6-5 and TRBJ1-3; TRBD1 might be the D (6 bases). As DNA, the CDR3 is TGTGCCAGCAGGGACAGTGCTGGAAACACCATATATTTT. Translating gives CASRDSAGNTIYF.